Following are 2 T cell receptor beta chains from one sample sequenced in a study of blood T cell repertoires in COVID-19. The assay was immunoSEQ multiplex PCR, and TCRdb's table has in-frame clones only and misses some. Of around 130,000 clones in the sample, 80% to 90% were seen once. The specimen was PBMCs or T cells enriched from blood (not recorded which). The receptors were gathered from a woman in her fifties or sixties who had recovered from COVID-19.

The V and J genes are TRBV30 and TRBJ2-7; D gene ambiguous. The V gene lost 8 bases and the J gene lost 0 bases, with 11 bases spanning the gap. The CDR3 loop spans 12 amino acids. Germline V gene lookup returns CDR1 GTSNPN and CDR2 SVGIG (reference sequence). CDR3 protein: CASITGSYEQYF. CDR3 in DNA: TGTGCCAGCATAACCGGCTCCTACGAGCAGTACTTC.

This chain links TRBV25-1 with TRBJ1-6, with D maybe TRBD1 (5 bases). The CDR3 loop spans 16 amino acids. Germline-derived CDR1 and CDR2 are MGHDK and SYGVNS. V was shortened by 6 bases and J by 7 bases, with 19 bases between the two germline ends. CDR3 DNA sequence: TGTGCCAGCAGCTCAGCACAGGTCGTAAGAAATTCACCCCTCCACTTT. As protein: CASSSAQVVRNSPLHF.